The 21 T cell receptor beta chains below were found in one sample sequenced in a study of CD8 T cells in Susac syndrome. Reverse transcription used roughly 0.45 to 1 ug RNA and random hexamers. TCRdb itself ran the immunoSEQ multiplex PCR reads through MiXCR, one entry per CDR3 protein. Of about 120,000 distinct CDR3 sequences listed, approximately 90% are singletons. The sample taken for sequencing was CD8+ T cells from PBMCs. Receptors originate from a human donor in good health.

The genes are TRBV28 and TRBJ2-7; D may match TRBD1 or TRBD2 (6 bases each). There are 16 residues in the CDR3. The V end lost 3 bases, the J end lost 2 bases, and 17 bases lay between the germline ends. CDR1 is MDHEN and CDR2 is SYDVKM in the germline V gene. Written as DNA, the CDR3 is TGTGCCAGCAGTTTGGGGGGCGCGGAAATGCCCTACGAGCAGTACTTC. Amino acids: CASSLGGAEMPYEQYF.

The CDR3: CASSSTTKLGTGELFF. The CDR3 DNA follows: TGTGCCAGCAGTTCGACGACTAAACTTGGCACCGGGGAGCTGTTTTTT. The gene calls are TRBV11-2 and TRBJ2-2; the D gene is possibly TRBD2 (5 bases). Germline V gene lookup returns CDR1 SGHAT and CDR2 FQNNGV. The length of the CDR3 is 16 residues. The V end lost 6 bases, the J end lost 4 bases, and 18 bases lay between the germline ends.

The J gene is TRBJ2-5, the V gene TRBV27, with D unclear. The CDR3 loop spans 13 amino acids. Trimming removed 2 bases from V and 10 bases from J, with 14 bases in between. Germline V CDR1 and CDR2: MNHEY, SMNVEV (reference sequence). CDR3 in DNA: TGTGCCAGCAGTTTAACCCCATCCGGTGGCCAGTACTTC. It yields the protein CASSLTPSGGQYF.

The rearrangement uses TRBV9 and TRBJ2-5; D not certain. This CDR3 has 15 amino acids. The ends were cut back, 4 bases at V and 1 base at J, with 14 bases in the middle. Germline CDR1 SGDLS, CDR2 YYNGEE. CDR3 sequence reads: CASSLGASVQETQYF. Here the CDR3 DNA reads TGTGCCAGCAGCCTAGGAGCTTCTGTCCAAGAGACCCAGTACTTC. Supplemented by reference TRBV9 and TRBJ2-5, the full variable domain reads DSGVTQTPKHLITATGQRVTLRCSPRSGDLSVYWYQQSLDQGLQFLIQYYNGEERAKGNILERFSAQQFPDLHSELNLSSLELGDSALYFCASSLGASVQETQYFGPGTRLLVL.

The V and J genes are TRBV19 and TRBJ2-1; D may be TRBD1 (6 bases). The V and J ends lost 7 bases and 0 bases respectively, with 13 bases between them. Germline CDR1 LNHDA, CDR2 SQIVND (reference sequence). CDR3 size: 15 residues. DNA for the CDR3: TGTGCCAGTACCTTCACAGGGAGCTCCTACAATGAGCAGTTCTTC. It translates to CASTFTGSSYNEQFF.

The V call is TRBV4-3, the J call TRBJ2-4; D gene unclear. Trimming shortened V by 4 bases and J by 3 bases, and 13 bases separated the two germline ends. This CDR3 has 15 amino acids. Germline V gene sequence: CDR1 LGHNA, CDR2 YSLEER. The CDR3 loop is CASSRNDFGKNIQYF. The CDR3, as DNA: TGCGCCAGCAGCCGGAATGACTTCGGCAAAAACATTCAGTACTTC.

The chain couples TRBV5-1 to TRBJ2-1; D perhaps matches TRBD1 (5 bases). Germline V gene data show CDR1 as SGHRS and CDR2 as YFSETQ. V was trimmed by 0 bases and J by 4 bases, leaving 11 bases between them. The CDR3 is 15 amino acids. This chain's CDR3 is CASSLDRPSYNEQFF. CDR3 nucleotides: TGCGCCAGCAGCTTGGACAGGCCCTCATACAATGAGCAGTTCTTC.

This chain links TRBV7-2 with TRBJ1-2; D not certain. The CDR3 runs to 12 residues. Germline-derived CDR1 and CDR2 are SGHTA and FQGNSA. V shed 3 bases and J shed 10 bases, with 12 bases lying between them. DNA for the CDR3: TGTGCCAGCAGCTTCTTGGTCAGAGACTACACCTTC. Translation gives CASSFLVRDYTF.

The chain employs TRBV28 and TRBJ1-1, with D perhaps TRBD1 (6 bases). The CDR3 runs 15 residues. Germline V gives CDR1 MDHEN, CDR2 SYDVKM. Trimming removed 8 bases at V and 4 bases at J, with 20 bases between. Written as DNA, the CDR3 is TGTGCCAGCCCCAAGGGGGTGGGGAGTACCACTGAAGCTTTCTTT. Protein product: CASPKGVGSTTEAFF.

This clonotype was seen once. The rearrangement links TRBV5-1 to TRBJ1-2; D is ambiguous. The CDR3 is made up of 19 amino acids. Germline CDR1 and CDR2: SGHRS and YFSETQ. Trimming stripped 1 base from V and 4 bases from J, with 26 bases between. CDR3 sequence reads: CASSLSSKSTDAQSYGYTF. DNA of the CDR3: TGCGCCAGCAGCTTGTCCTCAAAAAGCACCGACGCTCAGAGCTATGGCTACACCTTC.

The chain combines TRBV2 with TRBJ2-1, with 16 bases aligning to TRBD2. There are 20 residues in the CDR3. Germline V gene data show CDR1 as SNHLY and CDR2 as FYNNEI. V gave up 4 bases and J gave up 2 bases; unmatched junction bases: 11. The CDR3 nucleotides are TGTGCCAGCAGTGGCAATATCGGGACTAGCGGGAGGGGAACCTACAATGAGCAGTTCTTC. Protein: CASSGNIGTSGRGTYNEQFF.

This sequence joins TRBV29-1 and TRBJ1-2, with D unresolved. Germline-derived CDR1 and CDR2 are SQVTM and ANQGSEA. This CDR3 is 13 amino acids long. Deletions cut 1 base from V and 5 bases from J, with 11 bases between. The CDR3 DNA is TGCAGCGTTGAAGGCCGGCAATCATATGGCTACACCTTC. It specifies CSVEGRQSYGYTF. Drawing the rest from reference TRBV29-1 and TRBJ1-2, the complete variable domain is SAVISQKPSRDICQRGTSLTIQCQVDSQVTMMFWYRQQPGQSLTLIATANQGSEATYESGFVIDKFPISRPNLTFSTLTVSNMSPEDSSIYLCSVEGRQSYGYTFGSGTRLTVV.

This chain connects TRBV7-2 to TRBJ1-6, with unresolved D. This CDR3 contains 17 residues. Looked up from germline, CDR1 is SGHTA and CDR2 is FQGNSA. Trimming took 1 base from V and 6 from J, leaving 16 bases between them. The CDR3 coding sequence is TGTGCCAGCAGCTTAGACCCTTCCGGGCTGATTAATTCACCCCTCCACTTT. This sequence encodes CASSLDPSGLINSPLHF.

The chain is built from TRBV14 and TRBJ2-1; D possibly corresponds to TRBD2 (5 bases). Per germline, CDR1 SGHDN and CDR2 FVKESK. Trimming pared 2 bases from V and 8 bases from J, leaving 16 bases between. The CDR3 extends over 15 amino acids. The CDR3, as DNA: TGTGCCAGCAGCCAAAGCTTTCAAGAGGGCGATGAGCAGTTCTTC. This sequence encodes CASSQSFQEGDEQFF.

The chain couples TRBV7-2 to TRBJ2-1, with a possible D match to TRBD1 (5 bases). Trimming cost V 1 base and J 12 bases, with 13 bases left between them. This CDR3 contains 13 residues. Per germline, CDR1 SGHTA and CDR2 FQGNSA. CDR3 coding DNA: TGTGCCAGCAGCTTAGAACTTCTCCAGGGGCAGTTCTTC. This sequence encodes CASSLELLQGQFF.

The chain combines TRBV5-1 with TRBJ2-3; TRBD2 matches at 8 bases. CDR3 size: 17 residues. Trimming cost V 4 bases and J 1 base; bases outside gene matches: 11. Germline V gene data show CDR1 as SGHRS and CDR2 as YFSETQ. CDR3 sequence reads: CASSAGRGPRGTDTQYF. The CDR3 region has the DNA TGCGCCAGCAGCGCCGGGAGGGGCCCGAGAGGCACAGATACGCAGTATTTT.

Only one count was recorded for this clonotype. V is TRBV3-1 and J is TRBJ2-7; D might be TRBD2 (6 bases). Germline V CDR1 and CDR2: LGHDT, YNNKEL (reference sequence). The CDR3 covers 14 residues. V shed 3 bases and J shed 7 bases, with 16 bases lying between them. The CDR3 sequence is CASSQAGLPREQYF. In DNA, the CDR3 is TGTGCCAGCAGCCAGGCGGGACTTCCCCGGGAGCAGTACTTC.

V usage is TRBV9 and J usage is TRBJ2-7; TRBD1 matches 8 bases. CDR1 is SGDLS and CDR2 is YYNGEE in the germline V gene. J gave up 0 bases and V 3 bases, and 5 bases lay outside the gene matches. The CDR3 has 15 amino acids. The CDR3 region has the DNA TGTGCCAGCAGCGCTGGGACAGGTGCCTCCTACGAGCAGTACTTC. It specifies CASSAGTGASYEQYF.

The chain couples TRBV7-2 to TRBJ1-1; the D gene is possibly TRBD1 (5 bases). Trimming took off 1 base at V and 1 base at J, with 7 bases between the two ends. The CDR3 is 14 residues long. Per germline, CDR1 SGHTA and CDR2 FQGNSA. The CDR3 DNA sequence: TGTGCCAGCAGCTTAGTAGGGGCGAACACTGAAGCTTTCTTT. Translation gives CASSLVGANTEAFF.

This clonotype has a single count. This chain links TRBV6-5 with TRBJ1-2; D not resolved. This CDR3 region has 17 residues. Germline assignment: CDR1 MNHEY and CDR2 SVGAGI. V lost 0 bases and J lost 1, with 15 bases in between. Written as DNA, the CDR3 is TGTGCCAGCAGTTACTCGGCGACCCGAGGCGTTAACTATGGCTACACCTTC. Translating it yields CASSYSATRGVNYGYTF.

The V gene is TRBV6-2 or TRBV6-3, the J gene TRBJ2-5; the D gene is possibly TRBD2 (6 bases). The CDR3 contains 14 residues. V was trimmed by 4 bases and J by 2 bases, leaving 11 bases between them. CDR1 and CDR2 (germline): MNHEY, SVGEGT. CDR3 loop: CASSSRGNQETQYF. In DNA form, the CDR3 reads TGTGCCAGCAGTTCCCGGGGGAATCAAGAGACCCAGTACTTC.